The 14 T cell receptor beta chains reported below all come from one sample, sequenced in a study of shared clonotypes between healthy human individuals. The repertoire was sequenced with immunoSEQ multiplex PCR; TCRdb's copy has only in-frame clones and lacks some. This sample has over 850,000 clones, with approximately 80% found just once. The sample consisted of memory CD4+ T cells from PBMCs. Subset of the sample: CD45RA-negative fraction. The receptors derive from a man between 18 and 29 years old in good health. Some clones in this sample may be carry-over from other donors' samples.

In nucleotides, the CDR3 is TGTGCCAGCAGTCCCAGGGGCGCCACCGGGGAGCTGTTTTTT. Translating gives CASSPRGATGELFF. The gene calls are TRBV27 and TRBJ2-2; D may be TRBD1 (6 bases). CDR3 length: 14 amino acids. Germline CDR1 and CDR2: MNHEY and SMNVEV (reference sequence). Trimming removed 5 bases at V and 4 bases at J, with 11 bases between.

The V and J genes are TRBV7-2 and TRBJ2-5, with 13 bases aligning to TRBD2. Germline CDR1 reads SGHTA; CDR2 reads FQGNSA. The ends lost 6 bases at V and 1 base at J; junction bases unmatched: 2. CDR3 length equals 15 residues. CDR3 residues: CASRGTSGTQETQYF. Here the CDR3 DNA reads TGTGCCAGCAGAGGGACTAGCGGGACCCAAGAGACCCAGTACTTC.

This clone was observed a handful of times. The DNA for the CDR3 is TGTGCCAGCTCACCACCAGGGGGGGGCCAAGAGACCCAGTACTTC. Translating gives CASSPPGGGQETQYF. V is TRBV18 and J is TRBJ2-5; TRBD2 might be the D (7 bases). Germline V gene data show CDR1 as KGHSH and CDR2 as LQKENI. V was shortened by 0 bases and J by 1 base, with 9 bases between the two germline ends. This CDR3 has 15 amino acids.

The chain carries TRBV7-2 and TRBJ1-4; D is perhaps TRBD1 (6 bases). In germline, CDR1 is SGHTA, CDR2 FQGNSA. Trimming shortened V by 3 bases and J by 6 bases, and 11 bases separated the two germline ends. This CDR3 is built from 14 residues. CDR3 region: CASSFQRGDEKLFF. CDR3 bases: TGTGCCAGCAGCTTTCAGAGGGGGGATGAAAAACTGTTTTTT.

On this clone: This sample also contains other DNA sequences that code for the same CDR3. This chain uses TRBV5-1 with TRBJ2-7; tentatively, D is TRBD1 or TRBD2 (6 bases each). Trimming removed 4 bases at V and 0 bases at J, with 11 bases between. The CDR3 totals 14 residues. Germline CDR1 SGHRS, CDR2 YFSETQ. The CDR3 region has the DNA TGCGCCAGCAGCCTCGGGGGCCCCTCCTACGAGCAGTACTTC. Protein: CASSLGGPSYEQYF.

This rearrangement joins TRBV25-1 to TRBJ1-2; D possibly corresponds to TRBD1 (6 bases). The CDR3 has 15 amino acids. Germline V gene lookup returns CDR1 MGHDK and CDR2 SYGVNS. V lost 6 bases, J lost 4 bases, and 18 bases lay in between. CDR3 sequence (DNA): TGTGCCAGCAGCCCTGGGGGGGGGCCGGTCTATGGCTACACCTTC. Its protein product is CASSPGGGPVYGYTF.

The chain recombines TRBV30 with TRBJ1-1; unclear D gene. Germline values: CDR1 GTSNPN, CDR2 SVGIG (reference sequence). Trimming cost V 0 bases and J 0 bases, with 5 bases left between them. The CDR3 is 13 residues long. The CDR3 reads CAWSVRVNTEAFF. CDR3 sequence (DNA): TGTGCCTGGAGTGTACGAGTGAACACTGAAGCTTTCTTT.

The rearrangement joins TRBV5-4 to TRBJ1-1; no clear D. The V gene's germline CDR1 is SGHNT and CDR2 YYREEE (reference sequence). The CDR3 runs to 16 residues. Trimming took off 2 bases at V and 0 bases at J, with 14 bases between the two ends. This CDR3 reads CASSLAPSGMNTEAFF. The CDR3 DNA reads TGTGCCAGCAGCTTAGCCCCATCTGGGATGAACACTGAAGCTTTCTTT.

This clone was seen a handful of times. The chain has TRBV7-3 and TRBJ2-2, with D uncertain. This CDR3 spans 12 amino acids. V lost 6 bases and J lost 3, with 5 bases in between. CDR1 is SGHTA, CDR2 FQGTGA, per germline. The CDR3 region is CASSFDTGELFF. CDR3 nucleotides: TGTGCCAGCAGTTTCGACACCGGGGAGCTGTTTTTT.

V and J are TRBV28 and TRBJ2-3, with D perhaps TRBD1 or TRBD2 (5 bases each). The CDR3 contains 14 residues. Trimming shortened V by 8 bases and J by 2 bases, and 14 bases separated the two germline ends. Germline CDR1 reads MDHEN; CDR2 reads SYDVKM. CDR3 nucleotides: TGTGCCAGCTCCGGGGCAGGGAACACAGATACGCAGTATTTT. This codes for CASSGAGNTDTQYF.

The chain has TRBV18 and TRBJ2-2, with a possible D match to TRBD2 (5 bases). CDR1 and CDR2 from the germline V gene are KGHSH and LQKENI. The V and J ends lost 0 bases and 1 base respectively, with 6 bases between them. The CDR3 covers 15 residues. CDR3: CASSPPGGNTGELFF. The CDR3 nucleotides read TGTGCCAGCTCACCACCCGGAGGGAACACCGGGGAGCTGTTTTTT.

V and J are TRBV5-5 and TRBJ2-7; D is ambiguous. Trimming took 0 bases from V and 5 from J, leaving 9 bases between them. The CDR3 loop spans 13 amino acids. CDR1 SGHKS and CDR2 YYEKEE come from the germline V gene (reference sequence). The CDR3 spells CASSLAFPHEQYF. Written as DNA, the CDR3 is TGTGCCAGCAGCTTGGCCTTCCCCCACGAGCAGTACTTC. Full variable domain (outside the CDR3, taken from reference TRBV5-5 and TRBJ2-7): DAGVTQSPTHLIKTRGQQVTLRCSPISGHKSVSWYQQVLGQGPQFIFQYYEKEERGRGNFPDRFSARQFPNYSSELNVNALLLGDSALYLCASSLAFPHEQYFGPGTRLTVT.

The V and J genes are TRBV15 and TRBJ1-5; a weak D match, TRBD1 (6 bases). Germline-derived CDR1 and CDR2 are LNHNV and YYDKDF (reference sequence). The V end lost 8 bases, the J end lost 6 bases, and 14 bases lay between the germline ends. There are 13 residues in the CDR3. The CDR3: CATSRQASQPQHF. The CDR3 nucleotides read TGTGCCACCTCCAGACAGGCTAGTCAGCCCCAGCATTTT.

CDR3 in amino acids: CASSLSGFYEQYF. CDR3 nucleotides: TGTGCCAGCAGTTTATCGGGCTTCTACGAGCAGTACTTC. This sequence joins TRBV27 and TRBJ2-7; no clear D. The CDR3 runs 13 residues. The ends were cut back, 0 bases at V and 3 bases at J, with 6 bases in the middle. Germline V lookup: CDR1 MNHEY, CDR2 SMNVEV (reference sequence).